This is a list of T cell receptor beta chains from one sample in a study of blood T cells in healthy people across ages. TCRdb recomputed calls from the 5' RACE reads with MiXCR, one row per CDR3 protein. The sample records some 670,000 distinct CDR3 sequences, more than 45% being singletons. The sequencing sample was made of blood. These receptors were collected from an elderly woman in good health. The CDR3 runs from the conserved cysteine through the conserved F or W. D genes are given only for firm matches. Rows give clone size only sometimes, using once, few, many, or a class for an expanded clone.

clone size: .; D gene: TRBD1; V gene: TRBV12-3/TRBV12-4; J gene: TRBJ2-3; CDR3 DNA: TGTGCCAGCAGTGCCACGGGACAGGGGAGGAGAAATACGCAGTATTTT; CDR3 protein: CASSATGQGRRNTQYF
clone size: .; D gene: .; V gene: TRBV7-6; J gene: TRBJ1-1; CDR3 DNA: TGTGCCAGCAGCTTAACAGCTATGAACACTGAAGCTTTCTTT; CDR3 protein: CASSLTAMNTEAFF
clone size: .; D gene: .; V gene: TRBV7-6; J gene: TRBJ2-7; CDR3 DNA: TGTGCCAGCAGCTTAGCGAGCGGAGTGGGTGGTGTCTACGAGCAGTACTTC; CDR3 protein: CASSLASGVGGVYEQYF
clone size: .; D gene: .; V gene: TRBV29-1; J gene: TRBJ1-5; CDR3 DNA: TGCAGCGTGGGGTGGGCAGATAGCAATCAGCCCCAGCATTTT; CDR3 protein: CSVGWADSNQPQHF
clone size: few; D gene: TRBD1; V gene: TRBV12-3/TRBV12-4; J gene: TRBJ1-1; CDR3 DNA: TGTGCCAGCAGTTTATACAGGGGGTCGGTGGGCACTGAAGCTTTCTTT; CDR3 protein: CASSLYRGSVGTEAFF
clone size: .; D gene: .; V gene: TRBV6-6; J gene: TRBJ2-1; CDR3 DNA: TGTGCCAGCACCGGAGCTCGAGCCCAACACAATGAGCAGTTCTTC; CDR3 protein: CASTGARAQHNEQFF
clone size: .; D gene: TRBD2; V gene: TRBV7-2; J gene: TRBJ2-1; CDR3 DNA: TGTGCCAGCAGCTTGGCTGGGAGTAGCGGGGGGTGTGAGCAGTTCTTC; CDR3 protein: CASSLAGSSGGCEQFF
clone size: .; D gene: .; V gene: TRBV9; J gene: TRBJ2-7; CDR3 DNA: TGTGCCAGCAGCTCCCGGGGTTGGGGGGAGGTCTACGAGCAGTACTTC; CDR3 protein: CASSSRGWGEVYEQYF
clone size: .; D gene: TRBD2; V gene: TRBV2; J gene: TRBJ2-1; CDR3 DNA: TGTGCCAGCAGCGTGCTAGCGGGGGGGCCGGATGAGCAGTTCTTC; CDR3 protein: CASSVLAGGPDEQFF
clone size: once; D gene: TRBD2; V gene: TRBV12-3/TRBV12-4; J gene: TRBJ2-1; CDR3 DNA: TGTGCCAGCAGCCGAACTAGCGGGAGCTTGGATGAGCAGTTCTTC; CDR3 protein: CASSRTSGSLDEQFF
clone size: .; D gene: TRBD2; V gene: TRBV11-2; J gene: TRBJ2-3; CDR3 DNA: TGTGCCAGCAGGACCTTGTGGGCTAGCGGGGGGCCGGCGGGAGGGACAGATACGCAGTATTTT; CDR3 protein: CASRTLWASGGPAGGTDTQYF
clone size: many; D gene: TRBD1; V gene: TRBV7-9; J gene: TRBJ2-7; CDR3 DNA: TGTGCCAGCAGCTCGGGACAGGGATTCAACGAGCAGTACTTC; CDR3 protein: CASSSGQGFNEQYF
clone size: many; D gene: .; V gene: TRBV27; J gene: TRBJ2-1; CDR3 DNA: TGTGCCAGCACCCCCTTGGCGGCCTACCAACCGCAGTTCTTC; CDR3 protein: CASTPLAAYQPQFF
clone size: .; D gene: .; V gene: TRBV11-3; J gene: TRBJ2-4; CDR3 DNA: TGTGCCAGCAGCACCTCTGGGGGAAGAAAGTACTTC; CDR3 protein: CASSTSGGRKYF
clone size: few; D gene: TRBD1; V gene: TRBV14; J gene: TRBJ2-1; CDR3 DNA: TGTGCCAGCAGCTTGCCCGGGACAGCGTACAATGAGCAGTTCTTC; CDR3 protein: CASSLPGTAYNEQFF
clone size: few; D gene: TRBD2; V gene: TRBV20-1; J gene: TRBJ2-1; CDR3 DNA: TGCAGTTCCTACAACCTCCGGACTAGCGGGGGACAGGGTGAGCAGTTCTTC; CDR3 protein: CSSYNLRTSGGQGEQFF
clone size: once; D gene: TRBD2; V gene: TRBV12-3/TRBV12-4; J gene: TRBJ2-6; CDR3 DNA: TGTGCCAGCAGTTTGTCCCGGGGACTAGCGAGAATCTCTGGGGCCAACGTCCTGACTTTC; CDR3 protein: CASSLSRGLARISGANVLTF
clone size: .; D gene: TRBD2; V gene: TRBV6-5; J gene: TRBJ2-1; CDR3 DNA: TGTGCCAGCAGTTACCTACCTAGCGGGAGGTTCTTC; CDR3 protein: CASSYLPSGRFF
clone size: .; D gene: TRBD2; V gene: TRBV20-1; J gene: TRBJ2-7; CDR3 DNA: TGCAGTGCTAGAAAAACTAGCGACTCCTACAATGAGCAGTACTTC; CDR3 protein: CSARKTSDSYNEQYF
clone size: once; D gene: TRBD2; V gene: TRBV11-2; J gene: TRBJ2-7; CDR3 DNA: TGTGCCAGCAGCTTAGCATGGCGCGGGAGGAAGACCTACGAGCAGTACTTC; CDR3 protein: CASSLAWRGRKTYEQYF
clone size: .; D gene: TRBD2; V gene: TRBV7-9; J gene: TRBJ2-7; CDR3 DNA: TGTGCCAGCAGCTTTAGCGGGGGGGCTGTCAATGAGCAGTACTTC; CDR3 protein: CASSFSGGAVNEQYF
clone size: .; D gene: TRBD1; V gene: TRBV12-3/TRBV12-4; J gene: TRBJ2-7; CDR3 DNA: TGTGCCAGCAGTCCAGGCGGGACAGGGATCGGCTCCTACGATGAGCAGTACTTC; CDR3 protein: CASSPGGTGIGSYDEQYF
clone size: many; D gene: TRBD2; V gene: TRBV5-1; J gene: TRBJ2-3; CDR3 DNA: TGCGCCAGCAGCTTGGCGGTACTAGCGGGGAGCACAGATACGCAGTATTTT; CDR3 protein: CASSLAVLAGSTDTQYF
clone size: .; D gene: .; V gene: TRBV11-1; J gene: TRBJ1-1; CDR3 DNA: TGTGCCAGCAGCCAACCGGCACAGGGCATGAACACTGAAGCTTTCTTT; CDR3 protein: CASSQPAQGMNTEAFF
clone size: .; D gene: .; V gene: TRBV7-2; J gene: TRBJ2-1; CDR3 DNA: TGTGCCAGCAGCGTCCTGGCCTGGCCCCCAGAGCAGTTCTTC; CDR3 protein: CASSVLAWPPEQFF
clone size: many; D gene: TRBD2; V gene: TRBV20-1; J gene: TRBJ2-7; CDR3 DNA: TGCAGTGCGGGCGGGACTAGCGGGAGTGTTTTCTCCTACGAGCAGTACTTC; CDR3 protein: CSAGGTSGSVFSYEQYF
clone size: few; D gene: .; V gene: TRBV6-1; J gene: TRBJ1-1; CDR3 DNA: TGTGCCAGCAGCCGTCTGGGGGTTGCTGAAGCTTTCTTT; CDR3 protein: CASSRLGVAEAFF
clone size: .; D gene: .; V gene: TRBV3-1; J gene: TRBJ2-7; CDR3 DNA: TGTGCCAGCAGCCAAGGGGCTGAGGAGTGGACCTACGAGCAGTACTTC; CDR3 protein: CASSQGAEEWTYEQYF
clone size: .; D gene: TRBD1; V gene: TRBV5-1; J gene: TRBJ2-2; CDR3 DNA: TGCGCCAGCAGCTTGAACGGACAGGGGACCGGGGAGCTGTTTTTT; CDR3 protein: CASSLNGQGTGELFF
clone size: few; D gene: .; V gene: TRBV12-3/TRBV12-4; J gene: TRBJ2-3; CDR3 DNA: TGTGCCAGCAGCAGGAGGTGGGCAGATACGCAGTATTTT; CDR3 protein: CASSRRWADTQYF
clone size: once; D gene: .; V gene: TRBV6-2/TRBV6-3; J gene: TRBJ2-6; CDR3 DNA: TGTGCCAGCAGTGTCCGGGACCGAGTCAACTCTGGGGCCAACGTCCTGACTTTC; CDR3 protein: CASSVRDRVNSGANVLTF
clone size: .; D gene: TRBD2; V gene: TRBV7-3; J gene: TRBJ2-1; CDR3 DNA: TGTGCCAGCAGCTTAGGGGCTAGCGGGAGGGCTGTCTACAATGAGCAGTTCTTC; CDR3 protein: CASSLGASGRAVYNEQFF
clone size: .; D gene: .; V gene: TRBV6-5; J gene: TRBJ1-1; CDR3 DNA: TGTGCCAGCTCCCTCCGAGACATGAACACTGAAGCTTTCTTT; CDR3 protein: CASSLRDMNTEAFF
clone size: .; D gene: TRBD1; V gene: TRBV7-2; J gene: TRBJ1-1; CDR3 DNA: TGTGCCAGCAGCTCGTCTCCCCTGGGACAGACCCTCACTGAAGCTTTCTTT; CDR3 protein: CASSSSPLGQTLTEAFF
clone size: .; D gene: .; V gene: TRBV10-3; J gene: TRBJ2-7; CDR3 DNA: TGTGCCATCAACCAAGGGAACGAGCAGTACTTC; CDR3 protein: CAINQGNEQYF
clone size: .; D gene: .; V gene: TRBV11-2; J gene: TRBJ2-5; CDR3 DNA: TGTGCCAGCAGCTTAGATTCTAGCGACCAAGAGACCCAGTACTTC; CDR3 protein: CASSLDSSDQETQYF
clone size: many; D gene: .; V gene: TRBV7-2; J gene: TRBJ1-2; CDR3 DNA: TGTGCCAGCAGCAAGGACCGCTTTTCTTATGGCTACACCTTC; CDR3 protein: CASSKDRFSYGYTF
clone size: many; D gene: TRBD2; V gene: TRBV18; J gene: TRBJ2-1; CDR3 DNA: TGTGCCAGCTCACCACAGGGACTAGCGGGAGGTGGCGGTGAGCAGTTCTTC; CDR3 protein: CASSPQGLAGGGGEQFF
clone size: .; D gene: .; V gene: TRBV7-8; J gene: TRBJ1-6; CDR3 DNA: TGTGCCAGCAGCTTAGCGGACAGTCGAAATTCACCCCTCCACTTT; CDR3 protein: CASSLADSRNSPLHF
clone size: .; D gene: TRBD1; V gene: TRBV7-2; J gene: TRBJ2-3; CDR3 DNA: TGTGCCAGCAGCACCCCCTTACCGGGACAGGTAACTAGCACAGATACGCAGTATTTT; CDR3 protein: CASSTPLPGQVTSTDTQYF
clone size: many; D gene: .; V gene: TRBV27; J gene: TRBJ1-5; CDR3 DNA: TGTGCCAGCAGTTACGGCTCACATCAGCCCCAGCATTTT; CDR3 protein: CASSYGSHQPQHF
clone size: .; D gene: .; V gene: TRBV4-1; J gene: TRBJ2-7; CDR3 DNA: TGCGCCAGCAGCCAAGATGTTTGGGCCAAGCACTACGAGCAGTACTTC; CDR3 protein: CASSQDVWAKHYEQYF
clone size: .; D gene: .; V gene: TRBV20-1; J gene: TRBJ2-3; CDR3 DNA: TGCAGTGCTAGAGATAGACGAGCGGTCACAGATACGCAGTATTTT; CDR3 protein: CSARDRRAVTDTQYF